These 12 T cell receptor beta chains originate from one sample sequenced in a study of blood T cell repertoires in COVID-19. Profiling relied on immunoSEQ multiplex PCR, and the TCRdb table lists in-frame clones only, not all of them. The sample lists about 120,000 clones; approximately 80% were seen once. The sample was peripheral blood. These receptors were collected from a human donor in a cohort sampled during active COVID-19.

This chain links TRBV11-2 with TRBJ2-3; D gene uncertain. From germline, CDR1 is SGHAT and CDR2 FQNNGV. Deletions cut 6 bases from V and 0 bases from J, with 16 bases between. CDR3 length: 16 residues. The CDR3 sequence: CASSLEARVSTDTQYF. CDR3 nucleotides: TGTGCCAGCAGTCTTGAGGCCCGGGTTAGCACAGATACGCAGTATTTT.

The chain joins TRBV7-2 to TRBJ2-1; TRBD1 matches 8 bases. Unmatched junction bases numbered 15, after V lost 5 bases and J lost 9 bases. In germline, CDR1 is SGHTA, CDR2 FQGNSA. The CDR3 has 16 amino acids. The CDR3 bases are TGTGCCAGCAGCCCCCACCGGACAGGGCCACGTGGTGAGCAGTTCTTC. Amino acid sequence: CASSPHRTGPRGEQFF.

The CDR3 spells CASSLIAGFGYGYTF. CDR3 in DNA: TGTGCCAGCAGTTTAATAGCAGGGTTTGGCTATGGCTACACCTTC. The J gene is TRBJ1-2, the V gene TRBV27; maybe TRBD1 (5 bases). The CDR3 consists of 15 residues. Germline V lookup: CDR1 MNHEY, CDR2 SMNVEV (reference sequence). The V end was cut by 2 bases, the J end by 4 bases, with 14 bases between.

V and J are TRBV7-2 and TRBJ1-5, with 12 positions matching TRBD1. Per germline, CDR1 SGHTA and CDR2 FQGNSA. The CDR3 runs 16 residues. Trimming at V came to 1 base and at J to 6 bases, leaving 4 bases not matched to a gene. In DNA form, the CDR3 reads TGTGCCAGCAGCTTAGTGGGACAGGGGGCAGGTCAGCCCCAGCATTTT. This gives the protein CASSLVGQGAGQPQHF.

This chain connects TRBV28 to TRBJ2-7, with 7 bases aligning to TRBD2. The CDR3 is 16 residues long. The V and J ends lost 2 bases and 1 base, in that order; junction bases with no gene match: 8. The germline gives CDR1 MDHEN, CDR2 SYDVKM. The CDR3 loop reads CASSLILASGSYEQYF. CDR3 coding DNA: TGTGCCAGCAGTTTAATCTTAGCTAGCGGTTCCTACGAGCAGTACTTC.

The V call is TRBV11-3, the J call TRBJ1-2; no clear D gene. This CDR3 is built from 12 residues. Deletions cut 8 bases from V and 8 bases from J, with 15 bases between. From germline, CDR1 is SGHNT and CDR2 YENEEA. The CDR3 region has the DNA TGTGCCAGCGGACTATCTTATGGAGGCTACACCTTC. Translation: CASGLSYGGYTF.

This chain links TRBV27 with TRBJ2-3; D perhaps matches TRBD2 (6 bases). The CDR3 contains 15 residues. V lost 7 bases and J 1 base, leaving 15 bases between the germline ends. Looked up from germline, CDR1 is MNHEY and CDR2 is SMNVEV (reference sequence). In nucleotides, the CDR3 is TGTGCCAGCATCCTTTCCGCGGGGCGCACAGATACGCAGTATTTT. Its protein is CASILSAGRTDTQYF.

This chain joins TRBV5-8 and TRBJ2-1; a weak D match, TRBD2 (6 bases). The CDR3 has 17 residues. CDR1 is SGHTS and CDR2 is YDEGEE in the germline V gene. Trimming left V 4 bases short and J 7 bases short, with 24 bases between. The CDR3 bases are TGTGCCAGCAGCGGGAGGAACGTCGGGGTCATTGGGAATGAGCAGTTCTTC. Residues: CASSGRNVGVIGNEQFF.

CDR3 residues: CASSLGGGSYEQYF. The DNA of the CDR3 is TGTGCCAGCAGCTTGGGCGGGGGCTCCTACGAGCAGTACTTC. The rearrangement joins TRBV11-3 to TRBJ2-7, with TRBD2 matching 7 bases. Germline CDR1 and CDR2: SGHNT and YENEEA. The CDR3 has 14 residues. Trimming cost V 3 bases and J 0 bases; bases outside gene matches: 2.

This clone was counted a single time. As DNA, the CDR3 is TGTGCCAGCAGCTTAGGGGGAGCCCGCTCTGGAAACACCATATATTTT. Its translation: CASSLGGARSGNTIYF. The rearrangement uses TRBV7-2 and TRBJ1-3; D not resolved. V was pared by 1 base and J by 0 bases, with 10 bases between. The germline CDR1 and CDR2 sequences are SGHTA and FQGNSA. This CDR3 is 16 amino acids long.

The V gene is TRBV12-3 or TRBV12-4, the J gene TRBJ2-7, with TRBD1 identical over 7 bases. The CDR3 covers 13 residues. Trimming took 4 bases from V and 2 from J; bases not matched to a gene: 2. DNA of the CDR3: TGTGCCAGCAGTTGGGGGACAGCCTACGAGCAGTACTTC. Protein sequence: CASSWGTAYEQYF.

The CDR3 spells CASSRTGRFNQPQHF. CDR3 nucleotides: TGTGCCAGCTCGAGGACAGGGCGTTTCAATCAGCCCCAGCATTTT. The chain joins TRBV18 to TRBJ1-5; 8 bases fit TRBD1. The germline V gene encodes CDR1 KGHSH and CDR2 LQKENI. The ends lost 6 bases at V and 3 bases at J; junction bases unmatched: 7. The CDR3 length is 15 residues.